This paragraph reports one T cell receptor beta chain. The same CDR3 arises from other DNA sequences in this sample as well. The authors reverse transcribed all of the isolated RNA, so sequencing captured expressed TCRB transcripts. TCRdb's table, derived via immunoSEQ multiplex PCR, lists solely in-frame clones and lacks some. The sample has hundreds of thousands of clones, approximately 31% seen once; the top ten hold almost 0.065%. The data were obtained in a study of beta chain features in type 1 diabetes. The CDR3 is 14 amino acids. Trimming stripped 0 bases from V and 1 base from J, with 5 bases between. CDR1 and CDR2 from the germline V gene are SGHRS and YFSETQ.

Input material: naive CD4+ T cells from blood. The chain uses TRBV5-1 and TRBJ2-1; perhaps TRBD1 as D (5 bases). This receptor was taken from a man in his late teens or twenties in good health. This CDR3 reads CASSLEGSYNEQFF. The CDR3 DNA follows: TGCGCCAGCAGCTTGGAGGGGTCCTACAATGAGCAGTTCTTC.